This T cell receptor (beta chain) was sequenced in a study of PD-1 blockade in classical Hodgkin lymphoma. Time point meaning: cycle 4 day 1 (C4D1), after 6 weeks of nivolumab. Every patient experienced relapse after autologous stem cell transplantation, and brentuximab vedotin exposure varied. The CDR3 consists of 15 residues. Germline lookup yields CDR1 LNHDA and CDR2 SQIVND (reference sequence). V was clipped by 5 bases and J by 2 bases; unmatched bases: 6. The table came from immunoSEQ multiplex PCR; TCRdb's copy has only in-frame clones and leaves some out. The top ten clones hold 8% to 9.5% of a sample with some 90,000 clones, around 80% of them seen once.

The TCR sequence derives from a human donor with classical Hodgkin lymphoma. V usage is TRBV19 and J usage is TRBJ1-1; TRBD1 aligns across 9 bases. Material: peripheral blood mononuclear cells (PBMCs), obtained before the fourth cycle of nivolumab. The CDR3 DNA reads as TGTGCCAGTAGTCCCCGACAGGGGGGTAACACTGAAGCTTTCTTT. Protein sequence: CASSPRQGGNTEAFF.